A single sample gave rise to the 27 T cell receptor beta chains below, sequenced in a study of chemoradiotherapy in HPV16-positive cancers. The repertoire was sequenced with immunoSEQ multiplex PCR; TCRdb's copy has only in-frame clones and lacks some. The sample carries roughly 5,500 clones, roughly 73% recorded once. The sample here was tumor tissue, taken from a patient who underwent chemoradiotherapy. The receptors derive from a human donor with HPV-associated anogenital cancer.

The chain has TRBV6-6 and TRBJ1-5; 7 nucleotides line up with TRBD1. The CDR3 is made up of 15 amino acids. Germline-derived CDR1 and CDR2 are MNHNY and SVGAGI (reference sequence). Germline trimming cut 5 bases from V and 2 bases from J; bases unmatched to any gene: 6. DNA of the CDR3: TGTGCCAGCAGTGCCGTTGGACAGGGCAATCAGCCCCAGCATTTT. Protein: CASSAVGQGNQPQHF.

This clone was found a few times. Within the sample, other DNA sequences also encode this same CDR3. The CDR3 spells CASSLTAGGGYEQYF. In nucleotides, the CDR3 is TGCGCCAGCAGCTTGACGGCGGGAGGTGGCTACGAGCAGTACTTC. This chain links TRBV5-1 with TRBJ2-7; 8 nucleotides line up with TRBD2. The CDR3 contains 15 residues. J lost 3 bases, V lost 1 base, and 6 bases had no gene match. Germline-derived CDR1 and CDR2 are SGHRS and YFSETQ.

The CDR3 region is CASSTGLAGNEQFF. The CDR3 coding sequence is TGTGCCAGCAGCACCGGACTAGCGGGAAATGAGCAGTTCTTC. The chain uses TRBV5-4 and TRBJ2-1; 12 nucleotides match TRBD2. With V trimmed by 4 bases and J by 7 bases, 3 bases remained unmatched. The length of the CDR3 is 14 residues. Germline-derived CDR1 and CDR2 are SGHNT and YYREEE (reference sequence).

This clone appeared once. V usage is TRBV4-1 and J usage is TRBJ2-5; D remains ambiguous. The germline CDR1 and CDR2 sequences are MGHRA and YSYEKL. This CDR3 contains 14 residues. V was shortened by 4 bases and J by 3 bases, with 12 bases between the two germline ends. CDR3 sequence reads: CASSPLAGEETQYF. The CDR3 region has the DNA TGCGCCAGCAGCCCCCTGGCTGGGGAAGAGACCCAGTACTTC.

This clone occurred a few times. Written as DNA, the CDR3 is TGTGCCAGCAGACTTACTAGCGGAGTGAACACCGGGGAGCTGTTTTTT. Amino acid sequence: CASRLTSGVNTGELFF. The V gene is TRBV11-3, the J gene TRBJ2-2; TRBD2 agrees at 8 bases. The length of the CDR3 is 16 residues. V gave up 6 bases and J gave up 1 base; unmatched junction bases: 7. Germline assignment: CDR1 SGHNT and CDR2 YENEEA.

This clone was counted only a few times. J is TRBJ1-4 and V is TRBV28, with D hard to call. Germline CDR1 is MDHEN and CDR2 is SYDVKM. CDR3 length equals 19 residues. V lost 1 base to trimming and J lost 0 bases, with 18 bases between them. This chain's CDR3 is CASSLLRAQYRTTNEKLFF. The CDR3 DNA sequence: TGTGCCAGCAGTTTATTGCGGGCGCAGTACAGAACAACTAATGAAAAACTGTTTTTT.

The chain recombines TRBV10-3 with TRBJ2-2; 14 bases align to TRBD2. In germline, CDR1 is ENHRY, CDR2 SYGVKD. V shed 2 bases and J 6 bases; nucleotides not matched to a gene: 2. This CDR3 contains 16 residues. The CDR3 is CAISEGLAGGAGELFF. The CDR3 DNA is TGTGCCATCAGTGAGGGACTAGCGGGGGGAGCCGGGGAGCTGTTTTTT.

V is TRBV11-3 and J is TRBJ2-5; D may be TRBD2 (5 bases). This CDR3 contains 15 residues. The V gene lost 0 bases and the J gene lost 4 bases, with 12 bases spanning the gap. Per the germline V gene, CDR1 is SGHNT and CDR2 is YENEEA. This CDR3 reads CASSLDGSSRETQYF. The CDR3 DNA is TGTGCCAGCAGCTTAGATGGGAGTAGCCGAGAGACCCAGTACTTC.

This chain connects TRBV18 to TRBJ1-3; a possible D gene is TRBD1 (6 bases). V lost 1 base, J lost 3 bases, and 13 bases lay in between. CDR3 length: 16 residues. Germline loops: CDR1 KGHSH, CDR2 LQKENI. The CDR3 DNA is TGTGCCAGCTCACCACAGGCACAGGGCGGTGGAAACACCATATATTTT. This codes for CASSPQAQGGGNTIYF.

CDR3 sequence: CAWSVGSGTTKETQYF. DNA for the CDR3: TGTGCCTGGAGTGTCGGATCCGGGACTACCAAAGAGACCCAGTACTTC. This chain joins TRBV30 and TRBJ2-5; 7 bases agree with TRBD2. Per the germline V gene, CDR1 is GTSNPN and CDR2 is SVGIG (reference sequence). With 0 bases clipped from V and 3 bases from J, the junction kept 10 bases outside the gene matches. The CDR3 runs to 16 residues.

The table lists this clone with a few counts. V is TRBV19 and J is TRBJ1-1, with unresolved D. Trimming left V 8 bases short and J 4 bases short, with 11 bases between. There are 12 residues in the CDR3. The germline CDR1 and CDR2 sequences are LNHDA and SQIVND (reference sequence). The CDR3 region has the DNA TGTGCCAGTCACTTTCACGGCACTGAAGCTTTCTTT. Its translation: CASHFHGTEAFF. Drawing the rest from reference TRBV19 and TRBJ1-1, the complete variable domain is DGGITQSPKYLFRKEGQNVTLSCEQNLNHDAMYWYRQDPGQGLRLIYYSQIVNDFQKGDIAEGYSVSREKKESFPLTVTSAQKNPTAFYLCASHFHGTEAFFGQGTRLTVV.

This chain links TRBV7-8 with TRBJ1-4; no clear D gene. Germline values: CDR1 SGHVS, CDR2 FQNEAQ. This CDR3 comprises 15 residues. The V end lost 1 base, the J end lost 7 bases, and 13 bases lay between the germline ends. The CDR3 DNA reads TGTGCCAGCAGCTTAGGGCGGGGTCAAGGTGAAAAACTGTTTTTT. Protein: CASSLGRGQGEKLFF.

This clone was seen a handful of times. The V gene is TRBV2, the J gene TRBJ2-1, with 9 bases identical to TRBD2. CDR1 and CDR2 from the germline V gene are SNHLY and FYNNEI. The CDR3 runs to 13 residues. V lost 9 bases to trimming and J lost 5 bases; unmatched junction nucleotides: 5. The CDR3 loop is CARGREGNNEQFF. In DNA, the CDR3 is TGTGCCAGAGGGCGGGAGGGAAACAATGAGCAGTTCTTC.

V gene TRBV5-6 combines with J gene TRBJ2-6, with D perhaps being TRBD1 or TRBD2 (5 bases each). The V end lost 7 bases, the J end lost 0 bases, and 8 bases lay between the germline ends. CDR1 SGHDT and CDR2 YYEEEE come from the germline V gene. This CDR3 has 14 residues. The CDR3, as DNA: TGTGCCAGCGAGGGGAGCTCTGGGGCCAACGTCCTGACTTTC. As protein: CASEGSSGANVLTF.

This clone was observed a handful of times. CDR3 in DNA: TGCGCCAGTTCCCCTCGGACAGGGAACACCGGGGAGCTGTTTTTT. It is translated as CASSPRTGNTGELFF. V gene TRBV5-1 combines with J gene TRBJ2-2, with TRBD1 identical over 7 bases. Germline-derived CDR1 and CDR2 are SGHRS and YFSETQ. Trimming removed 8 bases from V and 1 base from J; junction bases left unmatched: 8. The CDR3 totals 15 residues.

There are a few counts of this clone. This sequence joins TRBV9 and TRBJ2-5; D gene uncertain. V lost 0 bases and J lost 5, with 20 bases in between. This CDR3 is built from 17 residues. The V gene's germline CDR1 is SGDLS and CDR2 YYNGEE. CDR3 residues: CASSVVCGVPVQETQYF. The CDR3 coding sequence is TGTGCCAGCAGCGTAGTCTGTGGCGTCCCGGTGCAGGAGACCCAGTACTTC.

The chain couples TRBV2 to TRBJ2-4, with D perhaps TRBD2 (6 bases). V dropped 3 bases and J dropped 4 bases, with 10 bases sitting between them. This CDR3 is built from 14 residues. Per the germline V gene, CDR1 is SNHLY and CDR2 is FYNNEI. In DNA form, the CDR3 reads TGTGCCAGCAGTGAGGGCGGGGCTAAAAACATTCAGTACTTC. Amino acids: CASSEGGAKNIQYF.

V usage is TRBV5-1 and J usage is TRBJ2-5; 9 nucleotides agree with TRBD2. Germline V lookup: CDR1 SGHRS, CDR2 YFSETQ. The CDR3 extends over 15 amino acids. The junction had 6 bases not matched to a gene; V was cut back by 5 bases and J by 1 base. The CDR3: CASRTSGKTQETQYF. CDR3 DNA: TGCGCCAGCAGGACTAGCGGAAAGACCCAAGAGACCCAGTACTTC.

This sequence joins TRBV6-5 and TRBJ1-2; no clear D gene. CDR3 length: 10 amino acids. Trimming removed 8 bases from V and 3 bases from J, with 4 bases in between. Germline CDR1 is MNHEY and CDR2 is SVGAGI. The CDR3 is CASRYYGYTF. The DNA for the CDR3 is TGTGCCAGCCGGTACTATGGCTACACCTTC.

V and J are TRBV5-4 and TRBJ2-1; TRBD2 matches at 11 bases. Germline CDR1 is SGHNT and CDR2 is YYREEE (reference sequence). Trimming removed 7 bases from V and 0 bases from J; junction bases left unmatched: 9. The CDR3 length is 17 residues. CDR3 in DNA: TGTGCCAGCCAGGGGACTAGCGGCACGAGCTCCTACAATGAGCAGTTCTTC. Protein product: CASQGTSGTSSYNEQFF.

This clone was observed a few times. This sequence joins TRBV25-1 and TRBJ1-2, with D unclear. The ends were cut back, 0 bases at V and 9 bases at J, with 17 bases in the middle. Looked up from germline, CDR1 is MGHDK and CDR2 is SYGVNS. The CDR3 extends over 15 amino acids. CDR3 region: CASSEYGAFTQRYTF. The CDR3 coding sequence is TGTGCCAGCAGTGAATATGGAGCCTTCACCCAACGCTACACCTTC.

The chain links TRBV7-9 to TRBJ2-1; D perhaps matches TRBD2 (5 bases). From germline, CDR1 is SEHNR and CDR2 FQNEAQ (reference sequence). V gave up 6 bases and J gave up 5 bases, with 17 bases separating them. The CDR3 has 15 amino acids. For the CDR3, the DNA is TGTGCCAGCAGTTTACGACGGGGTGCGGACAATGAGCAGTTCTTC. It yields the protein CASSLRRGADNEQFF.

The V gene is TRBV30, the J gene TRBJ2-7; a weak D match, TRBD1 (5 bases). Germline values: CDR1 GTSNPN, CDR2 SVGIG (reference sequence). V gave up 1 base and J gave up 5 bases, with 6 bases separating them. The CDR3 spans 11 residues. Here the CDR3 reads CAWSGGDEQYF. The CDR3 DNA reads TGTGCCTGGAGTGGGGGCGACGAGCAGTACTTC.

V usage is TRBV14 and J usage is TRBJ2-5; TRBD2 is a possible D gene (5 bases). The CDR3 has 14 amino acids. Germline loops: CDR1 SGHDN, CDR2 FVKESK. V lost 1 base and J 4 bases, leaving 10 bases between the germline ends. CDR3 protein: CASSQGPRGETQYF. The CDR3 DNA reads TGTGCCAGCAGCCAAGGGCCTCGGGGAGAGACCCAGTACTTC.

This clone turned up a few times. The chain employs TRBV10-1 and TRBJ2-3; TRBD1 agrees at 9 bases. Trimming at V came to 2 bases and at J to 6 bases, leaving 9 bases not matched to a gene. In germline, CDR1 is WNHNN, CDR2 SYGVQD (reference sequence). The CDR3 contains 16 residues. CDR3 amino acids: CASSEPGTGMSDTQYF. The CDR3 nucleotides read TGCGCCAGCAGTGAGCCCGGGACAGGGATGAGTGATACGCAGTATTTT.

This sequence joins TRBV2 and TRBJ1-5; 10 bases agree with TRBD1. Looked up from germline, CDR1 is SNHLY and CDR2 is FYNNEI. The CDR3 contains 18 residues. V was clipped by 6 bases and J by 0 bases; unmatched bases: 11. CDR3 sequence reads: CASRPRDRGIYSNQPQHF. For the CDR3, the DNA is TGTGCCAGCAGACCCCGGGACAGGGGAATTTATAGCAATCAGCCCCAGCATTTT.

This chain connects TRBV28 to TRBJ1-1, with TRBD1 matching 7 bases. The CDR3 consists of 15 residues. The germline V gene has CDR1 MDHEN and CDR2 SYDVKM. The ends lost 4 bases at V and 4 bases at J; junction bases unmatched: 9. Written as DNA, the CDR3 is TGTGCCAGCAGTTCCCCGACAGGGCGTGGCACTGAAGCTTTCTTT. Protein sequence: CASSSPTGRGTEAFF.